The text below deals with one T cell receptor (beta chain). The entry originates in a study of blood T cell repertoires in COVID-19. Study overall: There were acute and convalescent COVID-19 samples, and they came from the United States, Italy and Spain. T cells, B-cell-depleted T cells, or PBMCs supplied cDNA or gDNA.

As handled by the study authors: Amplification of reference gene primers was used by the study to estimate nucleated cell counts. The repertoire was sequenced with immunoSEQ multiplex PCR; TCRdb's copy has only in-frame clones and lacks some. The DNA gave D and trimming, while V, J and clone size come from that table. The sample includes 90,000 to 120,000 clones, around 79% of them seen just once. This sequence was found in a man in his 70s with active or convalescent COVID-19. Sequenced: peripheral blood.

This CDR3 is CASSQDPGTRVYNEQFF. CDR3 DNA: TGTGCCAGCAGCCAAGATCCTGGGACTAGGGTCTACAATGAGCAGTTCTTC. V is TRBV3-1 (or the pseudogene TRBV3-2) and J is TRBJ2-1, with 8 bases matching TRBD2. CDR1 is LGHDT, CDR2 YNNKEL, per germline (reference sequence). V shed 0 bases, J shed 3 bases, and the junction held 7 bases outside the gene matches. This CDR3 region has 17 residues.